This TCR beta chain came from a study of beta chain features in type 1 diabetes (dated by TCRdb to 2016 to 2019). For the wider study: Mean age, gender distribution, total cell number and subset yield did not differ between patients and healthy donors. The study compared TCRB repertoires of sorted circulating CD4+ T cell subsets between recently diagnosed type 1 diabetes patients and matched healthy donors. A total of approximately 100 million sorted cells were examined across all samples, and the number of cells per subset was strongly correlated with RNA yield. Naive and central memory subsets were obtained from all 30 or so donors, but regulatory and stem cell-like memory subsets were isolated from only 8 patients and 8 healthy donors. Results and caveats for the whole study, not just this receptor: Shorter templates might have been favored by PCR, but patient and control samples were amplified and corrected together, so both groups would have been affected equally by any skew. Naive, central memory and regulatory TCRB repertoires appeared to be more alike among patients than among healthy donors. Because cDNA was sequenced instead of genomic DNA, activated cells with high expression could be over-represented, although the groups did not differ in activation or CD3 levels. At VDJ recombination sites, patients with type 1 diabetes made fewer insertions and deleted more nucleotides, a pattern implying thymic rearrangement abnormalities. A moderate but significant shortening of TCRB CDR3 length was observed in type 1 diabetes patients in all four CD4+ subsets. HLA sub-analyses involved small numbers of individuals, so any influence of HLA type on TCRB rearrangement remained unresolved.

All of the isolated RNA was reverse transcribed with the High Capacity cDNA Reverse Transcription Kit, so expressed TCRB transcripts were sequenced. Deep immunoSEQ sequencing was performed on naive, central memory and regulatory T cell samples, with an average of approximately 4 million total reads per sample. Sorted cells were lysed in RLT buffer and RNA was extracted with DNase-treated RNeasy Micro or Mini kits, depending on cell number. To prevent cross-contamination, every cell subset was processed on its own, while patient and healthy donor samples were processed together. TCRB sequences were amplified from cDNA with the immunoSEQ multiplex PCR, producing 87-bp fragments spanning the CDR3 region. The amplicons were sequenced using the Illumina HiSeq platform. As for the original processing: Synthetic template baselines were used to correct PCR bias computationally, reads within Hamming distance 2 were collapsed together, and singletons that could not be merged were discarded. Reads were aligned against IMGT to assign V, D and J genes, CDR3 length and insertions or deletions at six rearrangement sites. Within each subset, clonotype counts were normalized to sorted cell number, after which true diversity and Gini coefficients were computed with the tcR R package. The overlap coefficient, calculated on TCRB nucleotide sequences, was used to measure repertoire sharing. Imported from immuneACCESS, the table was reduced by TCRdb to in-frame sequences with V and J called. These copies leave out some clones; in studies compared against another copy, an unresolved V gene accounts for under half, and the cause of the remainder is not known. That table is the source of V, J and clone size, and D and trimming were worked out from the DNA. This sample gives a few hundred thousand clones in total; 14% of them show up just once. The biggest ten clones account for more than 6.5% of the sample.

Each donor gave one peripheral blood draw, about 100 mL on average, collected into heparinised tubes. A BD FACSAria II was used to sort naive, central memory, regulatory and stem cell-like memory CD4+ T cells with a panel that included CD45RO, CCR7, CD25, CD127, CD95 and CD27. All sorted populations exceeded 95% purity. PBMCs were isolated right away by Lymphoprep density gradient centrifugation and were stained directly, without culture. So that batch effects would be minimized, each experiment stained and sorted samples in pairs, pairing one healthy donor with one patient. This clone was counted between two and nine times. Its antigen specificity is not known. The input lacks base qualities; no much larger clone sits a single base away. The CDR3 measures 14 amino acids from cysteine to phenylalanine. Left in the record is the CDR3 DNA by itself, 42 bases read in frame from the first base. CDR1 and CDR2 are drawn from the germline V gene: LGHNA, YNFKEQ. Trimming takes 1 base off V and 4 bases off J; junction bases not matched to a gene: 0.

The chain couples TRBV4-2 to TRBJ2-5; the junction holds 10 bases that match TRBD2. Sequencing was carried out using central memory CD4+ T cells from blood. This TCR was recovered from a man aged 25-40 years in good health. The DNA reads as follows: TGTGCCAGCAGCCAAGGACTAGCGGGAGAGACCCAGTACTTC. Its protein is CASSQGLAGETQYF.